Listed below are T cell receptor beta chains from one sample, sequenced in a study of CD8+ T cells in alopecia areata. Generated by immunoSEQ multiplex PCR, the TCRdb table keeps only in-frame clones and is missing some. The sample records roughly 64,000 clones, 44% being singletons. Sequences were obtained from NKG2D-low CD8+ T cells sorted from blood. The receptor source for this set is a human donor with alopecia areata. Each CDR3 is given with its conserved first and last residue. The D gene is left open where the match is weak. A clone size is listed for some rows: how often the clone was seen (once, few, many), or a class if it is expanded.

J	size	D	V	DNA	CDR3
TRBJ1-1	.	.	TRBV27	TGTGCCAGCAGTTTCTTGGGCGCGACTGAAGCTTTCTTT	CASSFLGATEAFF
TRBJ2-7	.	TRBD1	TRBV5-1	TGCGCCAGCAGCTTGGGGGACAGGGTCTACGAGCAGTACTTC	CASSLGDRVYEQYF
TRBJ2-7	few	TRBD2	TRBV7-6	TGTGCCAGCAGCTTATTGAGTAGCGGGGGGGAATACGAGCAGTACTTC	CASSLLSSGGEYEQYF
TRBJ2-1	.	.	TRBV27	TGTGCCAGCAGCCCTAGACAGTCTACCTACAATGAGCAGTTCTTC	CASSPRQSTYNEQFF
TRBJ2-1	.	.	TRBV27	TGTGCCAGCATGGCAGGGTACAATGAGCAGTTCTTC	CASMAGYNEQFF
TRBJ2-7	.	.	TRBV4-1	TGCGCCAGCAGCCAAGGGCTGGCGGGACCTCATGTGAGCTTC	CASSQGLAGPHVSF
TRBJ1-4	.	.	TRBV7-6	TGTGCCAGCAGCTTAGTGGGGACCCCCAGGAATGAAAAACTGTTTTTT	CASSLVGTPRNEKLFF
TRBJ2-7	.	TRBD1	TRBV7-8	TGTGCCAGCAGCCCCGGGACAGGGTACGAGCAGTACTTC	CASSPGTGYEQYF
TRBJ2-1	few	.	TRBV7-3	TGTGCCAGCAGCTTACAGGCAGGGCCTTACAATGAGCAGTTCTTC	CASSLQAGPYNEQFF
TRBJ2-7	.	.	TRBV23-1	TGCGCCAGCAGAGGACACTCCTACGAGCAGTACTTC	CASRGHSYEQYF
TRBJ2-7	.	TRBD2	TRBV2	TGTGCCAGCAGTGAAGCGATCGGGGGGTTTTACGAGCAGTACTTC	CASSEAIGGFYEQYF
TRBJ2-1	few	.	TRBV7-9	TGTGCCAGCAGCCCTTTGGACAGTTCTATAATCAATGAGCAGTTCTTC	CASSPLDSSIINEQFF
TRBJ2-7	.	.	TRBV6-6	TGTGCCAGCAGTCCCGGAGGGCAACACGAGCAGTACTTC	CASSPGGQHEQYF
TRBJ1-4	few	.	TRBV19	TGTGCCACCTCGGATGGGACGGCTGAAAAACTGTTTTTT	CATSDGTAEKLFF
TRBJ1-1	few	.	TRBV29-1	TGCAGCGTTGTCAGGGGAACTGAAGCTTTCTTT	CSVVRGTEAFF
TRBJ2-7	.	.	TRBV29-1	TGCAGCGTTGAACAGTGGCGAGGTGGCGCCTACGAGCAGTACTTC	CSVEQWRGGAYEQYF
TRBJ2-2	.	TRBD1	TRBV9	TGTGCCAGCAGCGTACGCCGGGACAGGGTATTTCGGGAGCTGTTTTTT	CASSVRRDRVFRELFF
TRBJ2-1	few	TRBD2	TRBV27	TGTGCCACCCGAGAACTAGCGGCCTACAATGAGCAGTTCTTC	CATRELAAYNEQFF
TRBJ2-3	.	TRBD2	TRBV13	TGTGCCAGCAGCGTGGGACTAGCGGTTAGCACAGATACGCAGTATTTT	CASSVGLAVSTDTQYF
TRBJ2-7	.	.	TRBV23-1	TGCGCCAGCAGTCAACCTCCGAGGGGGAAATACGAGCAGTACTTC	CASSQPPRGKYEQYF
TRBJ2-1	.	.	TRBV27	TGTGCCAGCAGTGTCAGGGACTACAATGAGCAGTTCTTC	CASSVRDYNEQFF
TRBJ2-1	.	.	TRBV30	TGTGCCTGGAGTGTTGGTGGGAGTGTAAATGAGCAGTTCTTC	CAWSVGGSVNEQFF
TRBJ1-5	.	.	TRBV27	TGTGCCAGCAGTCCCCTTAGTGGGGGACAGCCCCAGCATTTT	CASSPLSGGQPQHF
TRBJ2-3	.	.	TRBV2	TGTGCCAGCTTACGACCCGGGGATACGCAGTATTTT	CASLRPGDTQYF
TRBJ2-6	.	.	TRBV9	TGTGCCAGCAGCGTAAATCCTACCTTATCATCTGGGGCCAACGTCCTGACTTTC	CASSVNPTLSSGANVLTF
TRBJ1-2	.	.	TRBV20-1	TGCAGTGCTAGAGATATGAATGGCTACACCTTC	CSARDMNGYTF
TRBJ2-7	.	.	TRBV7-9	TGTGCCAGCAGCTTAGACCCCTCCTACGAGCAGTACTTC	CASSLDPSYEQYF
TRBJ2-6	few	.	TRBV5-5	TGTGCCAGCGATGACATGACGTTCATGGGGGCCAACGTCCTGACTTTC	CASDDMTFMGANVLTF
TRBJ1-2	.	TRBD1	TRBV14	TGTGCCAGCAGCCCTACGGGGACAGGGGATGGCTACACCTTC	CASSPTGTGDGYTF
TRBJ1-2	few	.	TRBV4-1	TGCGCCAGCAGCCAAGATCGGATGGGCTACACCTTC	CASSQDRMGYTF
TRBJ2-3	.	.	TRBV6-4	TGTGCCAGCAGTGACGTTATCGCCCCACCCCACACAGATACGCAGTATTTT	CASSDVIAPPHTDTQYF
TRBJ2-2	.	.	TRBV23-1	TGCGCCAGCAGATACAGGGATAAGGCGGACACCGGGGAGCTGTTTTTT	CASRYRDKADTGELFF
TRBJ2-1	.	TRBD2	TRBV4-1	TGCGCCAGCAGCCAAGGTACCCTACTAGCGGGAGGGCCCCATGAGCAGTTCTTC	CASSQGTLLAGGPHEQFF
TRBJ1-1	.	.	TRBV4-1	TGCGCCAGCAGCCAAGATCCGGCTGAAGCTTTCTTT	CASSQDPAEAFF
TRBJ2-6	.	TRBD1	TRBV29-1	TGCAGCGTTGAAGCCTGGGACAGGCAATCTGGGGCCAACGTCCTGACTTTC	CSVEAWDRQSGANVLTF